Below, 32 T cell receptor beta chains from the same sample are listed, as sequenced in a study of CD8+ T cells in alopecia areata (dated by TCRdb to about 2018). Library generation was performed with the immunoSEQ multiplex PCR assay. RNA was extracted from all samples and reverse transcribed into cDNA, which served as template for TCR sequencing. The source is immuneACCESS, and TCRdb retained only in-frame sequences with V and J called. Part of the clones is not carried over; for the studies checked, unresolved V genes explain less than half of this, and the remainder is unexplained. This sample holds about 190,000 clones; roughly 60% were observed only once. The top ten hold 0.85% to 1.3% of the sample. The meaning of the sample's time point label: roughly 24 weeks on oral tofacitinib. What the treatment or condition label conveys for this sample: oral pan-JAK inhibitor, 5-10 mg twice daily. Specimen: CD4+ T cells sorted from blood, collected at week 24, from a patient treated with tofacitinib. The receptor source for this set is a human donor with alopecia areata.

V gene TRBV5-6 combines with J gene TRBJ1-1; 10 bases line up with TRBD1. The CDR3 runs to 12 residues. Germline V gene data show CDR1 as SGHDT and CDR2 as YYEEEE. The V gene end was trimmed by 1 base and the J gene end by 11 bases; junction bases not matched to a gene: 2. The CDR3 DNA sequence: TGTGCCAGCAGCTTGCGACAGGGGGCGGCTTTCTTT. Encoded protein: CASSLRQGAAFF.

This clone turned up a few times. The chain combines TRBV6-6 with TRBJ2-2; tentatively, D is TRBD1 (6 bases). Trimming shortened V by 2 bases and J by 7 bases, and 14 bases separated the two germline ends. The CDR3 consists of 15 residues. Germline-derived CDR1 and CDR2 are MNHNY and SVGAGI (reference sequence). CDR3 sequence: CASSYPVGAGGELFF. The CDR3 DNA is TGTGCCAGCAGTTACCCCGTGGGGGCGGGCGGGGAGCTGTTTTTT.

This clone was recorded only once. The chain is built from TRBV5-6 and TRBJ1-2, with no clear D. The germline CDR1 and CDR2 sequences are SGHDT and YYEEEE. Between the trimmed V and J ends, which lost 0 bases and 7 bases, there was a span of 10 bases. This CDR3 has 13 residues. DNA for the CDR3: TGTGCCAGCAGCTTGGGGGGAGCCTTTGGCTACACCTTC. This gives the protein CASSLGGAFGYTF.

This sequence joins TRBV5-6 and TRBJ1-5; D remains unclear. Germline CDR1 and CDR2: SGHDT and YYEEEE. The CDR3 sequence is 14 residues long. The ends were cut back, 4 bases at V and 4 bases at J, with 12 bases in the middle. The CDR3 protein is CASSPGSGNQPQHF. CDR3 bases: TGTGCCAGCAGCCCTGGTAGCGGGAATCAGCCCCAGCATTTT.

This clone has only one observation. The chain is built from TRBV18 and TRBJ1-6; 12 positions match TRBD1. J lost 9 bases, V lost 3 bases, and 6 bases had no gene match. Germline CDR1 reads KGHSH; CDR2 reads LQKENI. The CDR3 consists of 16 residues. This chain's CDR3 is CASSPYGTGGSSPLHF. The CDR3 DNA reads TGTGCCAGCTCACCTTACGGGACAGGGGGCAGTTCACCCCTCCACTTT.

On this clone itself: The identical CDR3 is also encoded by other nucleotide sequences in the sample. CDR3 residues: CATSRAIPSGANVLTF. The DNA for the CDR3 is TGTGCCACCAGCAGGGCTATTCCCTCTGGGGCCAACGTCCTGACTTTC. The chain has TRBV15 and TRBJ2-6; D unclear. This CDR3 is built from 16 residues. V lost 3 bases to trimming and J lost 0 bases, with 9 bases between them. The germline gives CDR1 LNHNV, CDR2 YYDKDF (reference sequence).

The rearrangement joins TRBV28 to TRBJ1-5; tentatively, D is TRBD1 (5 bases). The CDR3 loop spans 14 amino acids. The V and J ends lost 0 bases and 6 bases respectively, with 9 bases between them. Germline V lookup: CDR1 MDHEN, CDR2 SYDVKM. The CDR3 region is CASSLWQGTQPQHF. CDR3 nucleotides: TGTGCCAGCAGTTTATGGCAGGGTACTCAGCCCCAGCATTTT.

J is TRBJ1-1 and V is TRBV5-1; D not resolved. The germline V gene has CDR1 SGHRS and CDR2 YFSETQ. Trimming took off 0 bases at V and 0 bases at J, with 6 bases between the two ends. The CDR3 has 14 residues. The CDR3 loop is CASSLERMNTEAFF. In nucleotides, the CDR3 is TGCGCCAGCAGCTTGGAAAGGATGAACACTGAAGCTTTCTTT.

This clone has just a few counts. This rearrangement joins TRBV6-6 to TRBJ2-7; D uncertain. The CDR3 has 10 amino acids. CDR1 MNHNY and CDR2 SVGAGI come from the germline V gene (reference sequence). V was pared by 5 bases and J by 5 bases, with 4 bases between. This chain's CDR3 is CASSRNEQYF. CDR3 nucleotides: TGTGCCAGCAGTCGTAACGAGCAGTACTTC.

The chain is built from TRBV29-1 and TRBJ2-7; D possibly corresponds to TRBD1 (6 bases). CDR3 length: 15 residues. Germline CDR1 is SQVTM and CDR2 is ANQGSEA. The ends were cut back, 0 bases at V and 2 bases at J, with 14 bases in the middle. The CDR3 sequence is CSVEDRAGAPYEQYF. The CDR3, as DNA: TGCAGCGTTGAAGATCGTGCAGGGGCTCCCTACGAGCAGTACTTC.

This clone appeared a single time. The chain joins TRBV2 to TRBJ2-3; D might be TRBD1 (6 bases). CDR1 and CDR2 (germline): SNHLY, FYNNEI. There are 15 residues in the CDR3. V lost 6 bases and J 1 base, leaving 14 bases between the germline ends. CDR3: CASRVTGLGTDTQYF. The CDR3 nucleotides are TGTGCCAGCAGGGTGACAGGTTTAGGCACAGATACGCAGTATTTT.

The V and J genes are TRBV5-6 and TRBJ2-1; tentatively, D is TRBD1 or TRBD2 (5 bases each). Per the germline V gene, CDR1 is SGHDT and CDR2 is YYEEEE. The CDR3 is made up of 15 amino acids. Trimming shortened V by 3 bases and J by 6 bases, and 16 bases separated the two germline ends. The CDR3 region has the DNA TGTGCCAGCAGCTCTGAAAGTGGGGGAACCAATGAGCAGTTCTTC. It specifies CASSSESGGTNEQFF.

The sample holds one count of this clone. The chain uses TRBV30 and TRBJ1-4; the D gene is possibly TRBD1 (6 bases). Germline V gene data show CDR1 as GTSNPN and CDR2 as SVGIG (reference sequence). This CDR3 has 14 amino acids. V lost 2 bases, J lost 10 bases, and 17 bases lay in between. CDR3 bases: TGTGCCTGGAGTATGCAGGGGAGTGAAGGAAAACTGTTTTTT. It is translated as CAWSMQGSEGKLFF.

This clone was observed a handful of times. The gene calls are TRBV2 and TRBJ1-1, with TRBD1 matching over 8 bases. This CDR3 has 13 residues. CDR1 SNHLY and CDR2 FYNNEI come from the germline V gene. The trim removed 5 bases at V and 5 bases at J, leaving 4 bases unmatched. The CDR3 DNA follows: TGTGCCAGCAGTACAGACAGGGGAACTGAAGCTTTCTTT. It codes for CASSTDRGTEAFF.

This chain uses TRBV4-2 with TRBJ2-3; 9 bases match TRBD2. The germline V gene encodes CDR1 LGHNA and CDR2 YNFKEQ. V was clipped by 1 base and J by 0 bases; unmatched bases: 5. CDR3 length: 17 amino acids. The CDR3 reads CASSQVGRGGSTDTQYF. The CDR3 DNA reads as TGTGCCAGCAGCCAAGTCGGGCGGGGGGGGAGCACAGATACGCAGTATTTT.

This clone has just a few counts. V and J are TRBV5-1 and TRBJ2-5; 8 nucleotides match TRBD2. The CDR3 is made up of 14 amino acids. Germline lookup yields CDR1 SGHRS and CDR2 YFSETQ. V was clipped by 4 bases and J by 7 bases; unmatched bases: 9. The DNA of the CDR3 is TGCGCCAGCAGCGGAGCGGGGGAACACGGGACCCAGTACTTC. Protein product: CASSGAGEHGTQYF.

The rearrangement joins TRBV6-5 to TRBJ2-7, with unresolved D. V shed 4 bases and J shed 0 bases, with 16 bases lying between them. This CDR3 comprises 16 residues. CDR1 and CDR2 (germline): MNHEY, SVGAGI. The CDR3 DNA sequence: TGTGCCAGCAGTTCCGCGGCAGTGGCCTCCTCCTACGAGCAGTACTTC. This gives the protein CASSSAAVASSYEQYF.

The genes are TRBV30 and TRBJ1-2, with TRBD1 matching 8 bases. CDR3 length equals 14 residues. The germline CDR1 and CDR2 sequences are GTSNPN and SVGIG (reference sequence). The V and J ends lost 4 bases and 7 bases, in that order; junction bases with no gene match: 11. DNA of the CDR3: TGTGCCTGGATCCCCGGGACAGGTTTGGGTGGCTACACCTTC. Translation gives CAWIPGTGLGGYTF.

This clone occurred a few times. This chain connects TRBV29-1 to TRBJ2-1; TRBD2 might be the D (5 bases). V was trimmed by 2 bases and J by 5 bases, leaving 7 bases between them. CDR3 length: 12 residues. Germline V gene lookup returns CDR1 SQVTM and CDR2 ANQGSEA. Written as DNA, the CDR3 is TGCAGCGTTGAACTAGCCAACAATGAGCAGTTCTTC. Its translation is CSVELANNEQFF.

The CDR3 is CASSYKGLNNSPLHF. In DNA, the CDR3 is TGTGCCAGCAGTTATAAGGGGTTGAATAATTCACCCCTCCACTTT. The rearrangement joins TRBV6-5 to TRBJ1-6, with D possibly TRBD1 on 5 matching bases. In germline, CDR1 is MNHEY, CDR2 SVGAGI. V lost 3 bases and J lost 5, with 11 bases in between. The CDR3 totals 15 residues.

The J gene is TRBJ1-4, the V gene TRBV7-2; D is ambiguous. V lost 5 bases and J 3 bases, leaving 7 bases between the germline ends. Germline loops: CDR1 SGHTA, CDR2 FQGNSA. This CDR3 is built from 13 residues. The CDR3 region has the DNA TGTGCCAGCAGCCCACGACCTAATGAAAAACTGTTTTTT. Its translation is CASSPRPNEKLFF.

The chain couples TRBV29-1 to TRBJ1-1; TRBD1 matches 10 bases. The CDR3 has 13 residues. Trimming removed 7 bases from V and 7 bases from J; junction bases left unmatched: 9. The germline gives CDR1 SQVTM, CDR2 ANQGSEA. The CDR3 spells CSATGTGVIEAFF. The DNA of the CDR3 is TGCAGCGCTACCGGGACAGGGGTTATTGAAGCTTTCTTT. Based on the CDR3 plus reference TRBV29-1 and TRBJ1-1, the full variable domain is SAVISQKPSRDICQRGTSLTIQCQVDSQVTMMFWYRQQPGQSLTLIATANQGSEATYESGFVIDKFPISRPNLTFSTLTVSNMSPEDSSIYLCSATGTGVIEAFFGQGTRLTVV.

This clone was picked up a small number of times. The chain employs TRBV7-2 and TRBJ1-5; TRBD1 might be the D (6 bases). Trimming pared 7 bases from V and 7 bases from J, leaving 14 bases between. CDR1 and CDR2 from the germline V gene are SGHTA and FQGNSA. The CDR3 has 13 residues. CDR3 loop: CASNTWGGQPQHF. CDR3 bases: TGTGCCAGCAATACCTGGGGGGGCCAGCCCCAGCATTTT.

The rearrangement links TRBV5-1 to TRBJ1-1, with D possibly matching TRBD1 (5 bases). Germline V lookup: CDR1 SGHRS, CDR2 YFSETQ. The CDR3 contains 14 residues. V was pared by 0 bases and J by 4 bases, with 10 bases between. The CDR3 is CASSLDRTFTEAFF. Written as DNA, the CDR3 is TGCGCCAGCAGCTTGGACAGGACATTCACTGAAGCTTTCTTT.

The chain carries TRBV9 and TRBJ2-5; a possible D gene is TRBD2 (5 bases). The CDR3 is 15 amino acids. Germline loops: CDR1 SGDLS, CDR2 YYNGEE. Trimming pared 0 bases from V and 5 bases from J, leaving 14 bases between. CDR3 sequence reads: CASSVGYRGAETQYF. CDR3 bases: TGTGCCAGCAGCGTAGGATATCGGGGTGCGGAGACCCAGTACTTC.

This chain uses TRBV11-2 with TRBJ2-3; TRBD1 matches at 10 bases. Germline values: CDR1 SGHAT, CDR2 FQNNGV. Trimming cost V 8 bases and J 6 bases; bases outside gene matches: 14. This CDR3 contains 16 residues. CDR3 DNA sequence: TGTGCCAGCGGAGAATCCCGACAGGGGGCTCTGGATACGCAGTATTTT. It yields the protein CASGESRQGALDTQYF.

This clone was counted a few times. The V gene is TRBV14, the J gene TRBJ2-2, with a tentative D call TRBD1 (6 bases). V was pared by 6 bases and J by 5 bases, with 13 bases between. Germline V CDR1 and CDR2: SGHDN, FVKESK. CDR3 length: 14 residues. This CDR3 is CASRGAGMTGELFF. The CDR3 bases are TGTGCCAGCAGGGGGGCCGGGATGACCGGGGAGCTGTTTTTT.

This clone has a handful of counts. This chain links TRBV5-6 with TRBJ2-3; unclear D gene. Trimming removed 4 bases from V and 8 bases from J, with 11 bases in between. Germline-derived CDR1 and CDR2 are SGHDT and YYEEEE. The CDR3 is 12 amino acids. In nucleotides, the CDR3 is TGTGCCAGCAGCCTCTCTAGTGCTACGCAGTATTTT. Encoded protein: CASSLSSATQYF.

This clone showed up just a few times. The rearrangement joins TRBV19 to TRBJ1-5; D possibly corresponds to TRBD1 (5 bases). The CDR3 covers 14 residues. Germline V gene lookup returns CDR1 LNHDA and CDR2 SQIVND (reference sequence). V dropped 3 bases and J dropped 2 bases, with 8 bases sitting between them. The CDR3 region is CASSIQGGNQPQHF. DNA for the CDR3: TGTGCCAGTAGTATTCAAGGGGGCAATCAGCCCCAGCATTTT.

This chain links TRBV29-1 with TRBJ2-1; D not certain. With 5 bases removed from V and 2 bases from J, the gap between germline ends came to 7 bases. The CDR3 extends over 12 amino acids. The V gene's germline CDR1 is SQVTM and CDR2 ANQGSEA. Written as DNA, the CDR3 is TGCAGCGTTAGAAAAACCTACAATGAGCAGTTCTTC. Translated, it gives CSVRKTYNEQFF.

The chain recombines TRBV27 with TRBJ1-2; a possible D gene is TRBD1 (6 bases). The V end was cut by 6 bases, the J end by 4 bases, with 12 bases between. This CDR3 is built from 13 residues. CDR1 MNHEY and CDR2 SMNVEV come from the germline V gene (reference sequence). Written as DNA, the CDR3 is TGTGCCAGCAGACGAGTGGGGGCCTATGGCTACACCTTC. It yields the protein CASRRVGAYGYTF.

Turning to this clone: One end of the junction fails to match germline, which may point to a read error. The chain links TRBV29-1 to TRBJ2-1; 9 bases align to TRBD1. CDR3 length: 14 residues. The V gene's germline CDR1 is SQVTM and CDR2 ANQGSEA. In DNA, the CDR3 is TGCAGCGTACCTGGGACAGGGTTTTCCAATCAGCAGTTCTTC. Protein product: CSVPGTGFSNQQFF.